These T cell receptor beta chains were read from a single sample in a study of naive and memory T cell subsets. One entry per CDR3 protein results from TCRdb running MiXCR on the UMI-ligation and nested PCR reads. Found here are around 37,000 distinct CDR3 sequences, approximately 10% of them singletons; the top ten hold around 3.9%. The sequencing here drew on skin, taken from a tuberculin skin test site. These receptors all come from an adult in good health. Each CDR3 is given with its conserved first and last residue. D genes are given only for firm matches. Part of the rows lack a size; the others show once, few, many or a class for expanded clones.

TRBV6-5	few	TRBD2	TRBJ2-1	CASSYRGTSGSAHNEQFF	TGTGCCAGCAGTTACCGCGGGACTAGCGGGAGCGCCCACAATGAGCAGTTCTTC
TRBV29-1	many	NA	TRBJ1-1	CSVDMNTEAFF	TGCAGCGTTGATATGAACACTGAAGCTTTCTTT
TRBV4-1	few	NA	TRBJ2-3	CASSPWLSDKDTQYF	TGCGCCAGCAGCCCCTGGTTGTCAGACAAAGATACGCAGTATTTT
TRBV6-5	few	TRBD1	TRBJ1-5	CASSYSGTGDQPQHF	TGTGCCAGCAGTTACTCTGGGACAGGGGACCAGCCCCAGCATTTT
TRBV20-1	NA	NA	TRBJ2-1	CSASLAALRGNEQFF	TGCAGTGCTAGTCTGGCGGCATTGCGGGGCAATGAGCAGTTCTTC
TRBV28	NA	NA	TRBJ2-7	CASTLDGAYEQYF	TGTGCCAGCACCCTCGATGGAGCCTACGAGCAGTACTTC
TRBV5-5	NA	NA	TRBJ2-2	CASSSRQVDANTGELFF	TGTGCCAGCAGCTCGCGACAGGTTGACGCGAACACCGGGGAGCTGTTTTTT
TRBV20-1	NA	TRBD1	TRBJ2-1	CSARSGTGFDEQFF	TGCAGTGCTAGAAGCGGGACAGGGTTCGATGAGCAGTTCTTC
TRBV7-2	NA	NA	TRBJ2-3	CASSLSPKSTDTQYF	TGTGCCAGCAGCTTATCCCCTAAAAGCACAGATACGCAGTATTTT
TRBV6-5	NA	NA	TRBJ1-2	CASRKNRDSNYGYTF	TGTGCCAGCCGGAAGAACAGGGATTCTAACTATGGCTACACCTTC
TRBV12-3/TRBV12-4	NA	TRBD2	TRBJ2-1	CASSLVAGVGNEQFF	TGTGCCAGCAGTTTAGTGGCGGGAGTAGGGAATGAGCAGTTCTTC
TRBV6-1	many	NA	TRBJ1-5	CASSGNRFFSSQHF	TGTGCCAGCAGTGGCAACAGGTTCTTTTCGTCCCAGCATTTT
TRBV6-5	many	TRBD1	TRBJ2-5	CASSYGWDRGWETQYF	TGTGCCAGCAGTTACGGGTGGGACAGGGGATGGGAGACCCAGTACTTC
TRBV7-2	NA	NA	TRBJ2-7	CASSLDVGSYEQYF	TGTGCCAGCAGCTTAGATGTGGGTTCCTACGAGCAGTACTTC
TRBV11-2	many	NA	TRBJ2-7	CASSLGRESYEQYF	TGTGCCAGCAGCTTAGGCAGGGAAAGCTACGAGCAGTACTTC
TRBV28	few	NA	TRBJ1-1	CASRAGTLVAEAFF	TGTGCCAGCAGGGCAGGTACGCTAGTCGCTGAAGCTTTCTTT
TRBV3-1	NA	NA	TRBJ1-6	CASSQDGRQVASPLHF	TGTGCCAGCAGCCAAGATGGAAGACAGGTGGCTTCACCCCTCCACTTT
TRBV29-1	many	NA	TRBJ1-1	CSVLKGNTEAFF	TGCAGCGTTCTAAAGGGGAACACTGAAGCTTTCTTT
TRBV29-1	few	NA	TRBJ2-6	CSATDTNSGANVLTF	TGCAGCGCTACGGACACTAACTCTGGGGCCAACGTCCTGACTTTC
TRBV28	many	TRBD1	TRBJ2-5	CASSAQPGQGGTQYF	TGTGCCAGCAGTGCTCAGCCGGGACAGGGTGGGACCCAGTACTTC
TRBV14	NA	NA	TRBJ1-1	CASSQVSGFAEAFF	TGTGCCAGCAGCCAAGTCTCCGGATTTGCTGAAGCTTTCTTT
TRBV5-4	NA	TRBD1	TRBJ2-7	CASSSNRGGLYEQYF	TGTGCCAGCAGCTCAAACAGGGGCGGCCTTTACGAGCAGTACTTC
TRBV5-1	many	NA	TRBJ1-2	CASSLSGSYGYTF	TGCGCCAGCAGCTTGTCGGGATCTTATGGCTACACCTTC
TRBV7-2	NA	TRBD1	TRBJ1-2	CASSFRQGSDYGYTF	TGTGCCAGCAGCTTCAGACAGGGTTCCGACTATGGCTACACCTTC
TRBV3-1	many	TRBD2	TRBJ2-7	CASSKSGSTYEQYF	TGTGCCAGCAGCAAGAGCGGGAGTACGTACGAGCAGTACTTC